The entry below gives a single T cell receptor beta chain sequence along with its context. Its antigen is unknown. No much larger clone exists at a distance of one base, and base qualities are not known. The library was produced with the immunoSEQ multiplex PCR assay. The source is immuneACCESS, and TCRdb retained only in-frame sequences with V and J called. Part of the clones is not carried over; for the studies checked, unresolved V genes explain less than half of this, and the remainder is unexplained. The sample contains 7,300 or so clones, around 85% of them found a single time. Clones ranked in the top ten supply approximately 3.1% of the sample. Repertoires were sampled repeatedly over the course of chemoradiotherapy, so clonal expansion could be followed in the tumor microenvironment. This sample was included in a study of chemoradiotherapy in HPV16-positive cancers (dated by TCRdb to the early 2020s). Notes on the research overall: Functional T-cell assays on cells from a couple of HPV16-positive patients defined candidate HPV-specific T-cell clones and common TCR motifs. The study set out to ask whether T-cell immunity against the HPV oncoproteins E6 and E7 changes over the course of chemoradiotherapy and whether that immunity affects survival. The candidate HPV-specific TCRs and motifs were then tracked in TCR repertoires from under 100 patients with HPV-related cancers.

Overall results and qualifications from the work: The functional definition of HPV-specific T cells came from only a couple of HPV16-positive patients, and the survival association was reported for HPV16-positive patients. In HPV16-positive patients, expansion of HPV-responsive T cells during chemoradiotherapy was associated with improved recurrence-free survival. Expansion of candidate HPV-specific clones and E7-related TCR motifs was observed in the tumor microenvironment during treatment, whereas no such expansion was observed for non-HPV-specific T cells.

The CDR3 covers 11 residues, taking in both the cysteine and the phenylalanine. The read is trimmed to its CDR3 DNA, 33 bases read in frame from base 1. In the germline V gene, CDR1 corresponds to MNHNS and CDR2 to SASEGT. The V and J ends are trimmed by 3 bases and 5 bases, leaving 4 bases between them. The TCR sequence derives from a human donor with HPV-associated anogenital cancer. Here the sequenced sample was blood, taken from a patient who underwent chemoradiotherapy. The V gene is TRBV6-1 and the J gene is TRBJ2-5; the D gene identity is not certain. The CDR3 reads as follows: CASSESETQYF. The bases are TGTGCCAGCAGTGAGTCCGAGACCCAGTACTTC.